This is a list of T cell receptor beta chains from one sample in a study of breast tumors, draining lymph nodes, adjacent tissues. One entry per CDR3 protein, called by TCRdb with MiXCR from the multiplex PCR reads. The sample records 150,000 to 200,000 distinct CDR3 sequences, around a third being singletons. Source material: axillary lymph node tissue. All receptors come from a female donor with breast cancer. Some clones in this sample may be carry-over from other donors' samples. The CDR3 runs from the conserved cysteine through the conserved F or W.

j_gene	v_gene	CDR3aa
TRBJ2-3	TRBV20-1	CSAGDRITSTDTQYF
TRBJ1-6	TRBV7-3	CASSPGQGESSPLHF
TRBJ1-2	TRBV19	CASSNEQENYGYTF
TRBJ2-5	TRBV9	CASSVARQGETQSF
TRBJ1-3	TRBV19	CASSMGGRRVDTIYF
TRBJ1-6	TRBV7-2	CASRRRTGGTIHF
TRBJ2-1	TRBV19	CASSRSYRDSYNEQFF
TRBJ2-7	TRBV7-9	CASSSPTLYEQYF
TRBJ2-7	TRBV12-3/TRBV12-4	CASSRGTWDEQYF
TRBJ2-6	TRBV19	CASSISDSGANVLTF
TRBJ1-5	TRBV20-1	CSARKQEDQPQHF
TRBJ1-5	TRBV11-2	CASSPGARPWEPQHF
TRBJ2-2	TRBV7-9	CASSPPGLAGSGELFF
TRBJ1-4	TRBV28	CASSMGQQKLFF
TRBJ2-5	TRBV18	CASSPSEGETQYF
TRBJ1-4	TRBV7-9	CANSPEQGAPNEKLFF
TRBJ1-1	TRBV2	CASSEGGIAEAFF
TRBJ1-6	TRBV11-2	CASSLEGTGLNSPLHF
TRBJ1-2	TRBV5-8	CASSLWTGYGYTF
TRBJ2-1	TRBV19	CASSIAAGGHNEQFF
TRBJ1-1	TRBV2	CAKRQGSGEAFF
TRBJ2-5	TRBV10-3	CAISNTGQQETQYF
TRBJ1-2	TRBV6-1	CASPEVSKGGSYGYTF
TRBJ1-2	TRBV6-5	CASSPLGTGVYGYTF
TRBJ1-5	TRBV20-1	CSATEDRGLLYEHF
TRBJ2-5	TRBV5-1	CASSSQTGGLIQETQYF
TRBJ2-3	TRBV7-9	CASSFSRGTDTQYF
TRBJ1-2	TRBV6-5	CASSHGTGTNYGYTF
TRBJ2-5	TRBV27	CASGSLGAGAGETQYF
TRBJ2-6	TRBV6-5	CASSYTGTGAAGANVLTF
TRBJ1-4	TRBV2	CASSDGATNEKLFF
TRBJ2-6	TRBV7-3	CASSFGTSGANVLTF
TRBJ2-1	TRBV20-1	CSATTDHYNEQFF